The present T cell receptor (beta chain) was sequenced within a study of blood T cell repertoires in COVID-19. Study overall: COVID-19 samples, acute and convalescent, were from the United States, Italy and Spain. From T cells, B-cell-depleted T cells, or PBMCs came the material, which was cDNA or gDNA.

Original processing notes: The authors estimated nucleated cell counts from reference gene primer amplification. Assay used: immunoSEQ multiplex PCR; TCRdb lists only in-frame clones, some missing. V, J and clone size are taken as reported in that table, and D and trimming were inferred from the DNA itself. The table lists around 270,000 clones, about 88% of them singletons. The CDR3 totals 16 residues. V shed 4 bases and J shed 2 bases, with 18 bases lying between them. Per the germline V gene, CDR1 is SGHKS and CDR2 is YYEKEE (reference sequence). The sample comprised peripheral blood. The rearrangement uses TRBV5-5 and TRBJ1-1; maybe TRBD1 (5 bases). The receptor was derived from a man aged 60 to 75 who had recovered from COVID-19. CDR3 sequence reads: CASSPWDSLRNTEAFF. The CDR3 bases are TGTGCCAGCAGCCCGTGGGACTCGCTAAGAAACACTGAAGCTTTCTTT.